Listed here are 2 T cell receptor beta chains from one sample, sequenced in a study of blood T cell repertoires in COVID-19. Sequencing was performed with immunoSEQ multiplex PCR; in TCRdb, only in-frame clones are kept and a portion is missing. The repertoire has some 370,000 clones, around 87% of them found once; the top ten carry over 9.5%. The sequenced sample was peripheral blood. The receptors were sampled from a woman in her twenties or thirties with COVID-19, enrolled during active disease.

As concerns this clone: The same CDR3 is also encoded by other DNA sequences in this sample. The V and J genes are TRBV19 and TRBJ2-1; 7 nucleotides agree with TRBD2. Germline CDR1 reads LNHDA; CDR2 reads SQIVND (reference sequence). The CDR3 length is 14 residues. J gave up 3 bases and V 3 bases, and 2 bases lay outside the gene matches. The CDR3 nucleotides are TGTGCCAGTAGTATGGGGGGGGACTACAATGAGCAGTTCTTC. Its protein is CASSMGGDYNEQFF.

The chain is built from TRBV11-2 and TRBJ2-4; 12 positions match TRBD2. V dropped 0 bases and J dropped 7; count of bases not matched to a gene: 7. Germline V gene data show CDR1 as SGHAT and CDR2 as FQNNGV. The CDR3 is 17 residues long. The CDR3 protein is CASSLDGLAGGANIQYF. As DNA, the CDR3 is TGTGCCAGCAGCTTAGATGGGCTAGCGGGAGGGGCGAACATTCAGTACTTC.